This is a list of T cell receptor beta chains from one sample in a study of blood T cells in healthy people across ages. In TCRdb, the 5' RACE reads were re-called with MiXCR into one record per CDR3 protein. The sample has under 2 million distinct CDR3 sequences; about 32% are singletons. The sequenced sample consisted of blood. These receptors all come from a woman in her 30s in good health. CDR3s leave out the opening cysteine and the closing phenylalanine or tryptophan. The order of the fields is CDR3 length, clone size, V gene, J gene, CDR3 protein. Clone size appears in some rows only: once, few, many, or a class for an expanded clone.

>14|.|TRBV19|TRBJ2-1
ASSMDHSGSLNEQF
>13|.|TRBV20-1|TRBJ2-2
SAPGLAGVTGELF
>10|.|TRBV12-3/TRBV12-4|TRBJ2-1
ASRGESNGQF
>13|.|TRBV20-1|TRBJ1-2
SAPTGTGVNYGYT
>12|.|TRBV2|TRBJ2-1
ASGDRTLYNEQF
>12|.|TRBV5-1|TRBJ1-2
ASSPWGNDNGYT
>10|.|TRBV14|TRBJ2-1
ASSTGTGGRF
>11|few|TRBV10-2|TRBJ2-5
ASRDPPQETQY
>12|few|TRBV27|TRBJ1-2
ASSFLQSQLRYT
>13|few|TRBV2|TRBJ2-3
ASSGRTGGADTQY
>14|.|TRBV7-3|TRBJ2-2
ASSLERVTNTGELF
>13|.|TRBV20-1|TRBJ1-4
SAREPGRLNEKLF
>10|.|TRBV14|TRBJ2-3
ASSPSGMAQY
>11|few|TRBV15|TRBJ1-2
ATTGADFYGYT
>12|few|TRBV7-9|TRBJ2-7
ASSLGLRGYEQY
>14|many|TRBV4-1|TRBJ2-7
ASSPELGEGSYEQY
>13|few|TRBV7-3|TRBJ1-2
ARSSSPKGSYGYT
>14|.|TRBV4-2|TRBJ2-1
ASSQEQASGVNEQF
>13|.|TRBV11-1|TRBJ1-1
ASSPEWSGNTEAF
>11|.|TRBV20-1|TRBJ2-7
SAGRDRNYERY
>10|few|TRBV20-1|TRBJ2-4
SAMGGKNIQY
>14|.|TRBV5-5|TRBJ1-1
ASSLTLNEGAREAF
>15|many|TRBV12-3/TRBV12-4|TRBJ2-7
ASSQAPGLAGGGEQY
>12|.|TRBV20-1|TRBJ2-1
SALGHGTEDERF
>9|.|TRBV6-2/TRBV6-3|TRBJ2-5
TSSYRGEQY
>13|few|TRBV14|TRBJ2-3
ASNRGTTHTDTQY
>10|few|TRBV20-1|TRBJ1-1
SALEGGGEAF
>12|.|TRBV20-1|TRBJ2-5
SAPAGGLQETQY
>13|many|TRBV5-1|TRBJ2-3
ASSLGSHYTDTQY
>14|.|TRBV11-2|TRBJ2-1
ASSLYRRGSYSEQF
>15|few|TRBV2|TRBJ1-2
ASSVTGTGSVSYGYT
>12|few|TRBV7-2|TRBJ2-2
ASTQKGITGELF
>14|.|TRBV25-1|TRBJ2-1
ASSEFGFGSYNEQF
>13|.|TRBV6-6|TRBJ2-5
ASRPAGGFGETQY
>18|.|TRBV4-1|TRBJ2-1
ASSPSPGLAGGPSYNGQF
>11|many|TRBV7-6|TRBJ2-5
ASSSPDQETQY
>13|.|TRBV9|TRBJ1-1
ASSVGARINTEAF
>14|.|TRBV5-1|TRBJ1-4
ASSPGLISANEKLF
>13|few|TRBV13|TRBJ2-1
ASSFGKSGANEQF
>13|.|TRBV4-2|TRBJ1-2
ASSQREGVGNGYT
>10|.|TRBV20-1|TRBJ1-1
SANRGLTEAF
>12|few|TRBV5-1|TRBJ2-1
ASSLVQGNGEQF
>14|.|TRBV20-1|TRBJ2-1
SALGRAGENYNEQF
>13|few|TRBV5-1|TRBJ1-1
ASSILQGDNTEAF
>11|.|TRBV2|TRBJ2-1
ASNGQGFNEQF
>13|few|TRBV29-1|TRBJ1-1
SVEGDRTSSTEAF
>12|many|TRBV12-3/TRBV12-4|TRBJ1-1
ASSPGQENTEAF
>14|.|TRBV4-1|TRBJ1-5
ASSSLAEASNQPQH
>16|few|TRBV28|TRBJ2-7
ASSLRAAASGRVYEQY
>12|.|TRBV7-8|TRBJ2-3
ASSLWTDTDTQY